This is a list of T cell receptor beta chains from one sample in a study of OX40 agonist ivuxolimab in advanced cancers. The repertoire was sequenced with immunoSEQ multiplex PCR; TCRdb's copy has only in-frame clones and lacks some. Of about 70,000 clones in the sample, over 75% were seen once. This sample comprised CD4+ or CD8+ T cells sorted from blood, obtained in a trial of the OX40 agonist ivuxolimab. Source of these receptors: an adult with an advanced solid tumor such as melanoma, head and neck, liver or kidney cancer. Both conserved end residues are part of each CDR3. A D gene is named only where the DNA matches it firmly. Where a row states a size, it is once, few, many or the class of an expanded clone; other rows omit it.

V gene: TRBV5-1; CDR3 length: 14; D gene: -; J gene: TRBJ2-7; clone size: -; CDR3 protein: CASSFSEGPYEQYF; CDR3 DNA: TGCGCCAGCAGCTTTAGCGAGGGGCCCTACGAGCAGTACTTC
V gene: TRBV7-8; CDR3 length: 15; D gene: TRBD2; J gene: TRBJ2-5; clone size: -; CDR3 protein: CASSLSGGPQETQYF; CDR3 DNA: TGTGCCAGCAGCTTAAGCGGGGGGCCTCAAGAGACCCAGTACTTC
V gene: TRBV5-1; CDR3 length: 15; D gene: -; J gene: TRBJ2-1; clone size: -; CDR3 protein: CASSGLTGSYNEQFF; CDR3 DNA: TGCGCCAGCAGCGGCCTGACAGGCTCCTACAATGAGCAGTTCTTC
V gene: TRBV6-1; CDR3 length: 16; D gene: TRBD2; J gene: TRBJ2-1; clone size: -; CDR3 protein: CASRESSGVHYNEQFF; CDR3 DNA: TGTGCCAGCAGGGAATCTAGCGGAGTACACTACAATGAGCAGTTCTTC
V gene: TRBV7-2; CDR3 length: 14; D gene: -; J gene: TRBJ2-7; clone size: -; CDR3 protein: CASSSRGGSYEQYF; CDR3 DNA: TGTGCCAGCAGCTCCAGGGGTGGCTCCTACGAGCAGTACTTC
V gene: TRBV25-1; CDR3 length: 18; D gene: TRBD1; J gene: TRBJ2-3; clone size: -; CDR3 protein: CASSESIGGQGETDTQYF; CDR3 DNA: TGTGCCAGCAGTGAATCGATAGGAGGACAGGGTGAGACAGATACGCAGTATTTT
V gene: TRBV5-1; CDR3 length: 14; D gene: -; J gene: TRBJ2-1; clone size: -; CDR3 protein: CASSTGGPYNEQFF; CDR3 DNA: TGCGCCAGCAGCACCGGGGGCCCGTACAATGAGCAGTTCTTC
V gene: TRBV5-1; CDR3 length: 14; D gene: -; J gene: TRBJ2-2; clone size: -; CDR3 protein: CASSGILNTGELFF; CDR3 DNA: TGCGCCAGCAGCGGGATACTGAACACCGGGGAGCTGTTTTTT
V gene: TRBV7-9; CDR3 length: 15; D gene: -; J gene: TRBJ1-2; clone size: -; CDR3 protein: CASSLAGGASYGYTF; CDR3 DNA: TGTGCCAGCAGCTTAGCGGGGGGGGCTAGCTATGGCTACACCTTC
V gene: TRBV19; CDR3 length: 16; D gene: -; J gene: TRBJ1-1; clone size: once; CDR3 protein: CASSIGGHRRNTEAFF; CDR3 DNA: TGTGCCAGTAGTATAGGGGGGCACAGGCGGAACACTGAAGCTTTCTTT
V gene: TRBV19; CDR3 length: 17; D gene: TRBD2; J gene: TRBJ2-2; clone size: -; CDR3 protein: CASSIAASGSMSGELFF; CDR3 DNA: TGTGCCAGTAGTATAGCGGCTAGCGGGAGCATGTCCGGGGAGCTGTTTTTT
V gene: TRBV25-1; CDR3 length: 16; D gene: TRBD2; J gene: TRBJ2-1; clone size: -; CDR3 protein: CASSEFRAGHYNEQFF; CDR3 DNA: TGTGCCAGCAGTGAATTCAGAGCGGGGCACTACAATGAGCAGTTCTTC
V gene: TRBV7-9; CDR3 length: 17; D gene: -; J gene: TRBJ2-6; clone size: -; CDR3 protein: CASSLLLGGSGANVLTF; CDR3 DNA: TGTGCCAGCAGCCTCCTTTTAGGGGGCTCTGGGGCCAACGTCCTGACTTTC
V gene: TRBV2; CDR3 length: 16; D gene: -; J gene: TRBJ2-6; clone size: -; CDR3 protein: CASRQGQGLGANVLTF; CDR3 DNA: TGTGCCAGCAGACAAGGCCAGGGGTTAGGGGCCAACGTCCTGACTTTC
V gene: TRBV7-2; CDR3 length: 15; D gene: -; J gene: TRBJ2-1; clone size: -; CDR3 protein: CASSLAGASYNEQFF; CDR3 DNA: TGTGCCAGCAGCTTAGCCGGGGCATCCTACAATGAGCAGTTCTTC
V gene: TRBV11-3; CDR3 length: 18; D gene: TRBD2; J gene: TRBJ2-1; clone size: -; CDR3 protein: CASSLVRLAGGPDNEQFF; CDR3 DNA: TGTGCCAGCAGCTTAGTAAGGCTAGCGGGAGGGCCGGATAATGAGCAGTTCTTC
V gene: TRBV28; CDR3 length: 13; D gene: -; J gene: TRBJ1-6; clone size: -; CDR3 protein: CAMSTGTVSPLHF; CDR3 DNA: TGTGCCATGAGTACAGGGACGGTCTCACCCCTCCACTTT